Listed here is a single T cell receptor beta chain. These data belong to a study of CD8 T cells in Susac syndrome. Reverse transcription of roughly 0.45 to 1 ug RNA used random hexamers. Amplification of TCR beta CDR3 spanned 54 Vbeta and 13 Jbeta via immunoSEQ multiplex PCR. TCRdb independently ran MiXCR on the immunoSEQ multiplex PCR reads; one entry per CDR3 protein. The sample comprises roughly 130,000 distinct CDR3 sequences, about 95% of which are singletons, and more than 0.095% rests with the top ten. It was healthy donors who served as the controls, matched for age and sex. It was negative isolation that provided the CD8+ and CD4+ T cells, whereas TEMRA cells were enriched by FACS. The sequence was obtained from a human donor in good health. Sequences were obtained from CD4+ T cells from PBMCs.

The CDR3 spells CSVAGKGNQPQHF. CDR3 nucleotides: TGCAGCGTTGCCGGGAAGGGGAATCAGCCCCAGCATTTT. The J gene is TRBJ1-5, the V gene TRBV29-1, with TRBD1 as a possible D gene (5 bases). V was shortened by 4 bases and J by 4 bases, with 11 bases between the two germline ends. CDR1 and CDR2 (germline): SQVTM, ANQGSEA. The CDR3 is 13 residues long. Based on the CDR3 plus reference TRBV29-1 and TRBJ1-5, the full variable domain is SAVISQKPSRDICQRGTSLTIQCQVDSQVTMMFWYRQQPGQSLTLIATANQGSEATYESGFVIDKFPISRPNLTFSTLTVSNMSPEDSSIYLCSVAGKGNQPQHFGDGTRLSIL.